Sequencing of this TCR beta chain was carried out in a study of blood T cell repertoires in COVID-19. CDR3 size: 14 residues. Deletions cut 5 bases from V and 5 bases from J, with 14 bases between. Germline lookup yields CDR1 MNHEY and CDR2 SMNVEV (reference sequence). TCRdb keeps only in-frame clones here, not all; method: immunoSEQ multiplex PCR. The repertoire consists of 200,000 to 250,000 clones, with 70% to 90% occurring once and the leading ten covering roughly 2.6%. The rearrangement uses TRBV27 and TRBJ2-3; D may be TRBD1 (6 bases). The source of this sequence is a man in his fifties who had recovered from COVID-19. Sample: peripheral blood. CDR3 sequence: CASSPLTGLDTQYF. CDR3 sequence (DNA): TGTGCCAGCAGTCCCCTGACAGGACTAGATACGCAGTATTTT.